The T cell receptor beta chain under discussion was sequenced for a study of blood T cell repertoires in COVID-19. Turning to the study itself: The United States, Italy and Spain provided the acute and convalescent COVID-19 samples. Sources were T cells, B-cell-depleted T cells, or PBMCs; the material itself was cDNA or gDNA.

This clone was detected a few times. In the source study's methods: Using reference gene primer amplification, nucleated cell counts were estimated. Produced via immunoSEQ multiplex PCR; TCRdb's table is partial and in-frame only. For V, J and clone size, that table is used; D and trimming come from the DNA. Here the sample spans 50,000 or so clones, around 86% being singletons. Sample: peripheral blood. The clonotype was recovered from a man in his sixties or seventies with acute or convalescent COVID-19.

The CDR3 nucleotides read TGTGCCAGCAGCCCTACAGGGGGCGCGGGCAATCAGCCCCAGCATTTT. Residues: CASSPTGGAGNQPQHF. The chain has TRBV9 and TRBJ1-5, with 9 bases lining up with TRBD1. Germline V gene data show CDR1 as SGDLS and CDR2 as YYNGEE. Losses at the gene ends were 4 bases for V and 2 bases for J; bases not matched to a gene: 7. The CDR3 loop spans 16 amino acids. Variable domain in full (rest from reference TRBV9 and TRBJ1-5): DSGVTQTPKHLITATGQRVTLRCSPRSGDLSVYWYQQSLDQGLQFLIQYYNGEERAKGNILERFSAQQFPDLHSELNLSSLELGDSALYFCASSPTGGAGNQPQHFGDGTRLSIL.